Shown below are 27 T cell receptor beta chains from a single sample sequenced in a study of blood T cell repertoires in COVID-19. Here immunoSEQ multiplex PCR was the method, and the copy in TCRdb shows in-frame clones only, minus some. The table records 320,000 or so clones, around 90% of them present only once. Sequencing used PBMCs or T cells enriched from blood (not recorded which). The receptors were sampled from a man aged 60 to 69 who had recovered from COVID-19.

The chain combines TRBV12-3 or TRBV12-4 with TRBJ2-6; D call uncertain. The CDR3 covers 13 residues. The V end lost 6 bases, the J end lost 0 bases, and 3 bases lay between the germline ends. CDR3 sequence reads: CASSFSGANVLTF. The CDR3, as DNA: TGTGCCAGCAGCTTCTCTGGGGCCAACGTCCTGACTTTC.

This clone has a single count. The gene calls are TRBV6-2 or TRBV6-3 and TRBJ1-2; D unresolved. This CDR3 region has 14 residues. Germline CDR1 MNHEY, CDR2 SVGEGT. Between the trimmed V and J ends, which lost 5 bases and 2 bases, there was a span of 12 bases. The CDR3 loop reads CASSTLGGNYGYTF. CDR3 DNA sequence: TGTGCCAGCAGTACCCTAGGCGGGAACTATGGCTACACCTTC.

To note about this clone: The junction departs from germline at one end; a sequencing error may be responsible. The genes are TRBV7-6 and TRBJ1-2; possibly TRBD1 for D (6 bases). Per germline, CDR1 SGHVS and CDR2 FNYEAQ. CDR3 length: 13 amino acids. CDR3 sequence (DNA): TGTGCCAGCAGCTTGACAGGCCCGTATGACTACACCTTC. This codes for CASSLTGPYDYTF.

This clone has only one observation. The V gene is TRBV2, the J gene TRBJ1-1; D is undetermined. V shed 8 bases and J shed 1 base, with 5 bases lying between them. Germline V gives CDR1 SNHLY, CDR2 FYNNEI. The CDR3 is 11 residues long. As DNA, the CDR3 is TGTGCCAGCGGCAGGAACACTGAAGCTTTCTTT. It specifies CASGRNTEAFF.

The table lists this clone with a count of one. The chain couples TRBV16 to TRBJ1-2; possibly TRBD1 for D (6 bases). V was clipped by 6 bases and J by 8 bases, with 19 bases between them. Per germline, CDR1 KGHSY and CDR2 FQNENV. The CDR3 contains 14 residues. In DNA form, the CDR3 reads TGTGCCAGCAGTGACACCGGGGGGCATTTCGGCTACACCTTC. Protein product: CASSDTGGHFGYTF.

There are a few counts of this clone. The V call is TRBV27, the J call TRBJ2-1; the D gene is possibly TRBD2 (6 bases). Germline V gene data show CDR1 as MNHEY and CDR2 as SMNVEV (reference sequence). The CDR3 has 15 amino acids. V was shortened by 2 bases and J by 4 bases, with 12 bases between the two germline ends. DNA for the CDR3: TGTGCCAGCAGTTTACGGACTATGTTTTACAATGAGCAGTTCTTC. Translation: CASSLRTMFYNEQFF.

The V and J genes are TRBV3-1 (or the pseudogene TRBV3-2) and TRBJ2-7, with 15 bases lining up with TRBD2. The junction had 1 base not matched to a gene; V was cut back by 1 base and J by 6 bases. This CDR3 comprises 15 residues. CDR1 LGHDT and CDR2 YNNKEL come from the germline V gene (reference sequence). The DNA for the CDR3 is TGTGCCAGCAGCCAAGGGACTAGCGGGAGGGGCGAGCAGTACTTC. Its translation is CASSQGTSGRGEQYF.

This chain uses TRBV6-5 with TRBJ1-2; 8 bases map to TRBD1. This CDR3 is built from 13 residues. J lost 9 bases, V lost 8 bases, and 11 bases had no gene match. Germline V gives CDR1 MNHEY, CDR2 SVGAGI. The CDR3 spells CASALQGGRSYTF. The CDR3 DNA follows: TGTGCCAGCGCTTTACAGGGGGGCAGGAGCTACACCTTC.

This chain uses TRBV5-8 with TRBJ2-3; 10 bases are a match to TRBD2. V gave up 2 bases and J gave up 0 bases; unmatched junction bases: 3. The germline CDR1 and CDR2 sequences are SGHTS and YDEGEE. The CDR3 loop spans 16 amino acids. The CDR3: CASSFSGRASTDTQYF. In DNA, the CDR3 is TGTGCCAGCAGCTTCAGCGGGAGGGCTAGCACAGATACGCAGTATTTT.

The chain is built from TRBV6-2 or TRBV6-3 and TRBJ2-7; D is possibly TRBD2 (5 bases). V shed 4 bases and J shed 3 bases, with 10 bases lying between them. Germline V gene data show CDR1 as MNHEY and CDR2 as SVGEGT. This CDR3 contains 13 residues. CDR3 in amino acids: CASSWTGIYEQYF. In DNA, the CDR3 is TGTGCCAGCAGTTGGACGGGAATCTACGAGCAGTACTTC.

The chain employs TRBV28 and TRBJ1-4; 7 positions match TRBD1. The CDR3 runs 15 residues. CDR1 and CDR2 from the germline V gene are MDHEN and SYDVKM. V dropped 6 bases and J dropped 4; count of bases not matched to a gene: 8. CDR3 protein: CASRLDRASNEKLFF. The CDR3 DNA reads TGTGCCAGCAGGCTAGACAGGGCCAGTAATGAAAAACTGTTTTTT. The full variable domain, rest sourced from reference TRBV28 and TRBJ1-4, is DVKVTQSSRYLVKRTGEKVFLECVQDMDHENMFWYRQDPGLGLRLIYFSYDVKMKEKGDIPEGYSVSREKKERFSLILESASTNQTSMYLCASRLDRASNEKLFFGSGTQLSVL.

V gene TRBV10-3 combines with J gene TRBJ1-4, with TRBD1 matching 8 bases. J gave up 7 bases and V 2 bases, and 3 bases lay outside the gene matches. Germline V lookup: CDR1 ENHRY, CDR2 SYGVKD. There are 14 residues in the CDR3. The CDR3 loop reads CAISENDRGEKLFF. CDR3 nucleotides: TGTGCCATCAGTGAGAACGACAGGGGTGAAAAACTGTTTTTT.

V usage is TRBV12-3 or TRBV12-4 and J usage is TRBJ1-1; D remains ambiguous. Trimming shortened V by 6 bases and J by 8 bases, and 13 bases separated the two germline ends. The CDR3 length is 12 residues. The CDR3 DNA reads as TGTGCCAGCAGCGTAACAGCGGGGGAAGCTTTCTTT. Translation: CASSVTAGEAFF.

V is TRBV28 and J is TRBJ2-7, with 9 bases identical to TRBD1. Germline CDR1 MDHEN, CDR2 SYDVKM. With 6 bases clipped from V and 3 bases from J, the junction kept 9 bases outside the gene matches. The CDR3 is made up of 15 amino acids. This CDR3 is CASSSPDRGVYEQYF. The CDR3 region has the DNA TGTGCCAGCAGCTCCCCAGACAGGGGGGTCTACGAGCAGTACTTC.

The chain has TRBV4-2 and TRBJ2-5; TRBD2 aligns across 7 bases. Germline CDR1 LGHNA, CDR2 YNFKEQ. J lost 3 bases, V lost 3 bases, and 7 bases had no gene match. This CDR3 is 15 amino acids long. The CDR3 protein is CASSQAQRDKETQYF. CDR3 bases: TGTGCCAGCAGCCAGGCCCAGCGGGATAAAGAGACCCAGTACTTC.

CDR3 residues: CAIRGIVNTGELFF. The DNA of the CDR3 is TGTGCCATCAGGGGCATAGTGAACACCGGGGAGCTGTTTTTT. V and J are TRBV10-3 and TRBJ2-2, with unresolved D. V lost 6 bases and J lost 1, with 9 bases in between. Germline V gives CDR1 ENHRY, CDR2 SYGVKD. This CDR3 is built from 14 residues.

The rearrangement joins TRBV7-9 to TRBJ2-5; the D gene is possibly TRBD1 (6 bases). The ends were cut back, 5 bases at V and 1 base at J, with 11 bases in the middle. Germline CDR1 and CDR2: SEHNR and FQNEAQ (reference sequence). The CDR3 consists of 14 residues. The CDR3 protein is CASSRWTAQETQYF. For the CDR3, the DNA is TGTGCCAGCAGCCGGTGGACAGCCCAAGAGACCCAGTACTTC.

The chain has TRBV28 and TRBJ1-2; D not certain. The V and J ends lost 3 bases and 4 bases respectively, with 6 bases between them. The germline V gene encodes CDR1 MDHEN and CDR2 SYDVKM. The CDR3 length is 12 residues. CDR3 bases: TGTGCCAGCAGTTTCGGGAGCTATGGCTACACCTTC. This translates into CASSFGSYGYTF.

The chain recombines TRBV18 with TRBJ2-7, with 7 bases aligning to TRBD1. The J segment lost 0 bases and the V segment lost 3 bases, leaving 8 bases of the junction unmatched. Looked up from germline, CDR1 is KGHSH and CDR2 is LQKENI. The CDR3 sequence is 16 residues long. The CDR3 DNA is TGTGCCAGCTCACCCCAGACAGGGAGCGGCTCCTACGAGCAGTACTTC. It specifies CASSPQTGSGSYEQYF.

This chain links TRBV19 with TRBJ2-1, with 9 bases fitting TRBD2. The CDR3 contains 17 residues. V was pared by 0 bases and J by 8 bases, with 11 bases of the junction left unmatched. The germline V gene encodes CDR1 LNHDA and CDR2 SQIVND (reference sequence). CDR3 region: CASSIDLWASGIYEQFF. The CDR3 nucleotides are TGTGCCAGTAGTATAGATCTATGGGCTAGCGGGATCTATGAGCAGTTCTTC. The full variable domain, rest sourced from reference TRBV19 and TRBJ2-1, is DGGITQSPKYLFRKEGQNVTLSCEQNLNHDAMYWYRQDPGQGLRLIYYSQIVNDFQKGDIAEGYSVSREKKESFPLTVTSAQKNPTAFYLCASSIDLWASGIYEQFFGPGTRLTVL.

The chain uses TRBV19 and TRBJ1-1; no reliable D call. The CDR3 length is 14 residues. Germline V gives CDR1 LNHDA, CDR2 SQIVND (reference sequence). Trimming left V 5 bases short and J 5 bases short, with 15 bases between. The CDR3 region has the DNA TGTGCCAGTAGTTATCAGGTTGCGAGTACTGAAGCTTTCTTT. The encoded protein is CASSYQVASTEAFF.

This chain connects TRBV3-1 (or the pseudogene TRBV3-2) to TRBJ2-7, with 10 bases lining up with TRBD2. J gave up 5 bases and V 5 bases, and 12 bases lay outside the gene matches. CDR3 length: 16 residues. Germline V gene lookup returns CDR1 LGHDT and CDR2 YNNKEL (reference sequence). The CDR3: CASSIDLGLATHEQYF. In nucleotides, the CDR3 is TGTGCCAGCAGCATTGACCTGGGACTAGCGACCCACGAGCAGTACTTC.

The chain recombines TRBV11-2 with TRBJ2-7; 9 nucleotides agree with TRBD1. CDR3 length: 19 residues. Trimming at V came to 5 bases and at J to 3 bases, leaving 20 bases not matched to a gene. The germline V gene encodes CDR1 SGHAT and CDR2 FQNNGV. The CDR3 here is CASSRSIRTGAIKGYEQYF. The CDR3 DNA reads TGTGCCAGCAGCCGGAGTATCCGGACAGGGGCTATTAAGGGCTACGAGCAGTACTTC. The full variable domain, completed using reference TRBV11-2 and TRBJ2-7, is EAGVAQSPRYKIIEKRQSVAFWCNPISGHATLYWYQQILGQGPKLLIQFQNNGVVDDSQLPKDRFSAERLKGVDSTLKIQPAKLEDSAVYLCASSRSIRTGAIKGYEQYFGPGTRLTVT.

V is TRBV7-9 and J is TRBJ1-1; TRBD1 matches at 7 bases. Germline CDR1 SEHNR, CDR2 FQNEAQ (reference sequence). There are 14 residues in the CDR3. V was pared by 6 bases and J by 1 base, with 5 bases of the junction left unmatched. CDR3 DNA: TGTGCCAGCAGGAGGGACAGTCCGAACACTGAAGCTTTCTTT. Protein: CASRRDSPNTEAFF.

The chain couples TRBV19 to TRBJ2-7, with D possibly matching TRBD2 (6 bases). Germline V gene sequence: CDR1 LNHDA, CDR2 SQIVND (reference sequence). V dropped 10 bases and J dropped 0 bases, with 28 bases sitting between them. The CDR3 has 18 residues. The chain's CDR3 is CATLGGIQTPSFSYEQYF. The CDR3 nucleotides read TGTGCCACCTTGGGGGGAATCCAGACTCCCTCTTTCTCCTACGAGCAGTACTTC.

This clone was recorded once. The V gene is TRBV20-1, the J gene TRBJ2-7; D might be TRBD1 (5 bases). The CDR3 is 13 residues long. Between the trimmed V and J ends, which lost 3 bases and 7 bases, there was a span of 16 bases. Germline lookup yields CDR1 DFQATT and CDR2 SNEGSKA (reference sequence). The CDR3 is CSASRGFSGEQYF. CDR3 DNA sequence: TGCAGTGCTAGTAGGGGCTTCTCGGGTGAGCAGTACTTC.

This CDR3 reads CASSLGTGTNEQFF. The CDR3 coding sequence is TGCGCCAGCAGCTTGGGGACAGGGACCAATGAGCAGTTCTTC. The chain is built from TRBV5-1 and TRBJ2-1; 8 bases map to TRBD1. The germline V gene encodes CDR1 SGHRS and CDR2 YFSETQ. The CDR3 runs to 14 residues. V dropped 0 bases and J dropped 6; count of bases not matched to a gene: 2.